This paragraph reports one TCR beta chain. How the authors handled the data: Amplification from reference gene primers served as the basis for estimated nucleated cell counts. Clones were read by immunoSEQ multiplex PCR, and TCRdb kept only the in-frame ones, dropping some. V, J and clone size were drawn from that table, and D and trimming were deduced from the DNA. The sample contains a few hundred thousand clones, about 89% of which appear only once. This entry belongs to a study of blood T cell repertoires in COVID-19. The wider study: Acute and convalescent COVID-19 samples came from the United States, Italy and Spain. Sources were T cells, B-cell-depleted T cells, or PBMCs; the material itself was cDNA or gDNA.

The length of the CDR3 is 14 residues. The germline CDR1 and CDR2 sequences are SGHRS and YFSETQ. The V and J ends lost 4 bases and 7 bases respectively, with 15 bases between them. This clonotype originated in a woman between 45 and 60 years old who had recovered from COVID-19. The chain combines TRBV5-1 with TRBJ2-1; D unresolved. The sequencing sample was made of peripheral blood. CDR3 residues: CASSLAGSTNEQFF. DNA for the CDR3: TGCGCCAGCAGCCTGGCCGGTTCGACAAATGAGCAGTTCTTC.